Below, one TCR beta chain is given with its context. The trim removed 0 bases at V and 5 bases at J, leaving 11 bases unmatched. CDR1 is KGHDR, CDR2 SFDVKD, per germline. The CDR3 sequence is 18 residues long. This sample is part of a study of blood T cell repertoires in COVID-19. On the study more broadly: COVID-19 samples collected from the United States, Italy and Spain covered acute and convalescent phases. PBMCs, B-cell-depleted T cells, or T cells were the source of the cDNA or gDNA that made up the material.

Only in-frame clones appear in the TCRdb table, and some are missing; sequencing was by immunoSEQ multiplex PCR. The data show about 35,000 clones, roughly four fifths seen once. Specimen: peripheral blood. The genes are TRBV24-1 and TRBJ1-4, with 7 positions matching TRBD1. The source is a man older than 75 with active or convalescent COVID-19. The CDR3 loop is CATSDLLSVVDRNEKLFF. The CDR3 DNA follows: TGTGCCACCAGTGATTTGCTTTCAGTCGTGGACAGGAATGAAAAACTGTTTTTT.